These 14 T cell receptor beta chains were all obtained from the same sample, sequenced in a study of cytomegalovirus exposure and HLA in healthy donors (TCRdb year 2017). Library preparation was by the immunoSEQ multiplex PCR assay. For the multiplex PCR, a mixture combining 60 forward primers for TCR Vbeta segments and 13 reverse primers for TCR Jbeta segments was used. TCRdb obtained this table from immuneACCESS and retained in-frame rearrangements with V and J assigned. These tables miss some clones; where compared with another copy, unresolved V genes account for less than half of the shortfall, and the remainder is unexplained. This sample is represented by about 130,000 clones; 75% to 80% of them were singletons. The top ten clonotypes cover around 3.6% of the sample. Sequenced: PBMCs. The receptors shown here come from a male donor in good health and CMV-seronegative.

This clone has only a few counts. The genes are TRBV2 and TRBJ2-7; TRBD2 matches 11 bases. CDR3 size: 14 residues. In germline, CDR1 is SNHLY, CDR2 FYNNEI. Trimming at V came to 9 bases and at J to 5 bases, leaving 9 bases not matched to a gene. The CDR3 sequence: CARTSGARNDEQYF. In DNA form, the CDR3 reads TGTGCCAGGACTAGCGGGGCTCGTAACGACGAGCAGTACTTC.

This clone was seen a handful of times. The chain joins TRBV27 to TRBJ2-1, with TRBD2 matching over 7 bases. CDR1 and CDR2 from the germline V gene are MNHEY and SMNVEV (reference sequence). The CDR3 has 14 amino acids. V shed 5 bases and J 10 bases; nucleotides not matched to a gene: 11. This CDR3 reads CASSPTPSGVEQFF. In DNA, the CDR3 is TGTGCCAGCAGTCCCACTCCTAGCGGAGTGGAGCAGTTCTTC.

The CDR3 bases are TGTGCCAGCAGTGAGACTAGCGGGTACAGCTCCTACAATGAGCAGTTCTTC. Its protein is CASSETSGYSSYNEQFF. The rearrangement uses TRBV6-1 and TRBJ2-1; 10 positions agree with TRBD2. CDR3 size: 17 residues. With 3 bases clipped from V and 0 bases from J, the junction kept 5 bases outside the gene matches. Germline V CDR1 and CDR2: MNHNS, SASEGT.

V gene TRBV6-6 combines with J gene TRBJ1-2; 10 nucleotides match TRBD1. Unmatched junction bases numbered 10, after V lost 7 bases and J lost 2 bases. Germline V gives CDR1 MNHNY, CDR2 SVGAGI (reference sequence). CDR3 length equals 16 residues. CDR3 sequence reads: CASTLTGGEVNYGYTF. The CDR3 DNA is TGTGCCAGCACCCTGACAGGGGGCGAAGTCAACTATGGCTACACCTTC.

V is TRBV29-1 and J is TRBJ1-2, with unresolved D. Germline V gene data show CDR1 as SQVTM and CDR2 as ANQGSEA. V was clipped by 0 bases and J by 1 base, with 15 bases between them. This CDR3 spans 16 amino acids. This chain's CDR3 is CSVEDEVEGLNYGYTF. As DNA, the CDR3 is TGCAGCGTTGAAGATGAGGTGGAGGGTCTTAACTATGGCTACACCTTC.

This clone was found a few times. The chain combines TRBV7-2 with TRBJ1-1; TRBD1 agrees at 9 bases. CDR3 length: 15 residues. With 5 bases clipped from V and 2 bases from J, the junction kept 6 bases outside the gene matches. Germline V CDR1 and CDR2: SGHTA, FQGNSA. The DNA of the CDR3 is TGTGCCAGCAGCGCTCACAGGGGGCCTAACACTGAAGCTTTCTTT. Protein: CASSAHRGPNTEAFF.

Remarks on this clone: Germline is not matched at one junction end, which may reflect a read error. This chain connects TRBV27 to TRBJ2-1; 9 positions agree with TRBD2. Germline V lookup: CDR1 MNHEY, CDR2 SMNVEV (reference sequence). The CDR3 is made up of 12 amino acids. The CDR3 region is CASSSPGLADVF. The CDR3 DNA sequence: TGTGCCAGCAGTTCGCCGGGACTAGCAGATGTCTTC.

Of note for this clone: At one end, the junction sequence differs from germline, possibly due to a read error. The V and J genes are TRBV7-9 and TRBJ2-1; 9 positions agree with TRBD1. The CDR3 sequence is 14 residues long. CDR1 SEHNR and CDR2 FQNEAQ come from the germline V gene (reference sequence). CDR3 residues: CSSSIQGAGNEQFF. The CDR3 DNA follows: TGTTCCAGCAGCATACAGGGGGCTGGGAATGAGCAGTTCTTC. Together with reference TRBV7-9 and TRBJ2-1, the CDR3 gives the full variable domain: DTGVSQNPRHKITKRGQNVTFRCDPISEHNRLYWYRQTLGQGPEFLTYFQNEAQLEKSRLLSDRFSAERPKGSFSTLEIQRTEQGDSAMYLCSSSIQGAGNEQFFGPGTRLTVL.

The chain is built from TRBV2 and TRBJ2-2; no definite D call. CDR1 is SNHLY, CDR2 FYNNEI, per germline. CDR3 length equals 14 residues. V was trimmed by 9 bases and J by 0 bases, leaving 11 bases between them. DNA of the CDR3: TGTGCCAGGCTCGGCGGATCGAACACCGGGGAGCTGTTTTTT. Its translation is CARLGGSNTGELFF.

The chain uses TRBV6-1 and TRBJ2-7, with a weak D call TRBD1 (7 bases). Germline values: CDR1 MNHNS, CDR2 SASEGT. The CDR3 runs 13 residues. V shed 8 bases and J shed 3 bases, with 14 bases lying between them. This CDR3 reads CASLTGTGYEQYF. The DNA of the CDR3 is TGTGCCAGCCTGACAGGGACTGGCTACGAGCAGTACTTC.

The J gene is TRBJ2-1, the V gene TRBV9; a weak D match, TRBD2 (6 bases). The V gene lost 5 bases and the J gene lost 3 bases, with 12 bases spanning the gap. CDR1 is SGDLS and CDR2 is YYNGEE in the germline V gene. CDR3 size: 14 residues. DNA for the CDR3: TGTGCCAGCAGTGAGACTAGTGACTACAATGAGCAGTTCTTC. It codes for CASSETSDYNEQFF.

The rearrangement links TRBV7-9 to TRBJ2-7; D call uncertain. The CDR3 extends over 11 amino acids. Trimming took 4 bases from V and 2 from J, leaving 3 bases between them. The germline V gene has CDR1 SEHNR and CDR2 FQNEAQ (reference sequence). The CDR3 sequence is CASSSPYEQYF. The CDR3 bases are TGTGCCAGCAGCTCTCCCTACGAGCAGTACTTC.

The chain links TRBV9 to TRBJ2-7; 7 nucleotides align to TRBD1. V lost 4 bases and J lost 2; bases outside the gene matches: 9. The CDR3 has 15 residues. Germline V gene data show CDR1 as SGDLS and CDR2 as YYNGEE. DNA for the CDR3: TGTGCCAGCAGCCCAGGACAGGCGGTTACCTACGAGCAGTACTTC. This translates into CASSPGQAVTYEQYF.

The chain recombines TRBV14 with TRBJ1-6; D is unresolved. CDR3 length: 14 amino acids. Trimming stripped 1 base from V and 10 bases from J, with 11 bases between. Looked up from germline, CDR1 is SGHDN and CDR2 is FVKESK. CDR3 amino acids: CASSQGLVGSPLHF. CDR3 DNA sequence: TGTGCCAGCAGCCAAGGACTGGTCGGATCACCCCTCCACTTT.